The entry that follows covers one T cell receptor (beta chain) sequence. The antigen remains undetermined. Reverse transcription of all isolated RNA meant that expressed TCRB transcripts were sequenced. Deep immunoSEQ sequencing covered naive, central memory and regulatory T cell samples. Sequenced by immunoSEQ multiplex PCR; TCRdb stores in-frame clones only, minus some. The table lists 100,000 to 150,000 clones, 7.5% to 9.5% of them singletons. The source of the sample is a study of beta chain features in type 1 diabetes. Notes on the study in general: Over-representation of high TCR-expressing cells was a possible consequence of cDNA sequencing. Patients with type 1 diabetes carried fewer insertions and had more deletions at their VDJ junctions. Moderately but significantly shorter TCRB CDR3s were found in Type 1 diabetes patients in all four CD4+ subsets.

This CDR3 has 15 amino acids. V was trimmed by 1 base and J by 1 base, leaving 11 bases between them. The germline CDR1 and CDR2 sequences are SGHNT and YYREEE (reference sequence). Sorted CD4+ subsets: naive, central memory, regulatory, stem cell-like memory (CD45RO/CCR7/CD25/CD127/CD95/CD27 panel). Sequencing was done on a sample of central memory CD4+ T cells from blood. The chain joins TRBV5-4 to TRBJ2-5; possibly TRBD2 for D (7 bases). This sequence originates from a man aged 30 to 39 with type 1 diabetes. The CDR3 spells CASSLRGASQETQYF. The CDR3 DNA reads TGTGCCAGCAGCTTGCGGGGGGCTTCCCAAGAGACCCAGTACTTC. Variable domain in full (rest from reference TRBV5-4 and TRBJ2-5): ETGVTQSPTHLIKTRGQQVTLRCSSQSGHNTVSWYQQALGQGPQFIFQYYREEENGRGNFPPRFSGLQFPNYSSELNVNALELDDSALYLCASSLRGASQETQYFGPGTRLLVL.